The source of this T cell receptor (beta chain) is a study of T-cell reconstitution after alpha-beta-depleted transplantation in children. Worth noting for this clonotype: A clone one base away is much larger, so this may be a read error.

TCRbeta library preparation incorporated unique molecular identifiers. One entry per CDR3 protein, called by TCRdb with MiXCR from the PCR reads. The table includes about 690,000 distinct CDR3 sequences, around 17% detected once. Germline CDR1 and CDR2: SQVTM and ANQGSEA. The CDR3 consists of 13 residues. This sequence joins TRBV29-1 and TRBJ2-7, with TRBD1 matching 7 bases. The sample here was PBMCs from the stem cell graft donor, taken from the stem cell graft. The clonotype originates from a human donor who donated a stem cell graft to a child with acute myeloid leukemia. In DNA form, the CDR3 reads TGCAGCGTTGCGACAGGGAAGGGATACGAGCAGAACTTC. It is translated as CSVATGKGYEQNF.